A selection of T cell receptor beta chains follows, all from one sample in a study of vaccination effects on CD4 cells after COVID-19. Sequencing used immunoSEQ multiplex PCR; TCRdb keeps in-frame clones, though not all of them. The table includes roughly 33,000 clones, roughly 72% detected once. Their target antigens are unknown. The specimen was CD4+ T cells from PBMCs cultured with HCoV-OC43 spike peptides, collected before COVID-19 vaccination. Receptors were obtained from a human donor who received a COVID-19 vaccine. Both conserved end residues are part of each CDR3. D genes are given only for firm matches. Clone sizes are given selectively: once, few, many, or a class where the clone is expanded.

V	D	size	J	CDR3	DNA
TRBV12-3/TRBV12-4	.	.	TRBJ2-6	CASRSGANVLTF	TGTGCCAGCAGATCTGGGGCCAACGTCCTGACTTTC
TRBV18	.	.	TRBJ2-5	CASSLGGQETQYF	TGTGCCAGCTCCCTTGGGGGACAAGAGACCCAGTACTTC
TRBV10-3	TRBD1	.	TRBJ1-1	CAISETSGGTEAFF	TGTGCCATCAGTGAGACCTCAGGGGGCACTGAAGCTTTCTTT
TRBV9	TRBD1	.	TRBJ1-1	CASSGIGTGGEAFF	TGTGCCAGCAGCGGAATAGGGACAGGGGGCGAAGCTTTCTTT
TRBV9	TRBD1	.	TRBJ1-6	CASSSQGARRNSPLHF	TGTGCCAGCAGCTCCCAGGGGGCGCGGAGAAATTCACCCCTCCACTTT
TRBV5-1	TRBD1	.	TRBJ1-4	CASSSSTPGTGTGKLFF	TGCGCCAGCAGCTCTTCGACTCCCGGGACAGGGACAGGAAAACTGTTTTTT
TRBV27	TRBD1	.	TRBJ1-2	CASSLLPDRGYGYTF	TGTGCCAGCAGTCTGCTACCTGACAGGGGATATGGCTACACCTTC
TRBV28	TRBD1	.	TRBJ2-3	CASRGRGRGDTQYF	TGTGCCAGCAGGGGCAGGGGGCGCGGAGATACGCAGTATTTT
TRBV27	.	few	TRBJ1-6	CASSFRREDNSPLHF	TGTGCCAGCAGTTTCCGTCGGGAAGATAATTCACCCCTCCACTTT
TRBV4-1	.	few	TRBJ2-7	CASSQAIADYYEQYF	TGCGCCAGCAGCCAGGCCATAGCCGACTACTACGAGCAGTACTTC
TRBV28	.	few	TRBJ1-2	CASSLTSLYGYTF	TGTGCCAGCAGTCTTACCAGCCTCTATGGCTACACCTTC
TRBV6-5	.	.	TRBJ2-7	CASGGFRDYEQYF	TGTGCCAGCGGAGGGTTCCGAGACTACGAGCAGTACTTC
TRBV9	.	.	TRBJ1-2	CASSATTNTRGGYTF	TGTGCCAGCAGCGCCACAACCAATACCCGAGGTGGCTACACCTTC